This is a list of T cell receptor beta chains from one sample in a study of blood T cell repertoires in COVID-19. Method: immunoSEQ multiplex PCR; TCRdb's copy keeps in-frame clones and lacks some. The sample consists of 300,000 to 350,000 clones, approximately 86% of them appearing once. Specimen: peripheral blood. Every receptor here comes from a man aged 30 to 39 with COVID-19, enrolled during active disease. CDR3s include the opening cysteine and the closing phenylalanine or tryptophan. D genes are given only for firm matches. Size is omitted from some rows. Given values are once, few, many or a class for expanded clones.

d_call clone_size j_call v_call cdr3_nt cdr3_aa
. . TRBJ2-7 TRBV6-6 TGTGCCAGCAGTTTGCCACAGGGTAGCGAGCAGTACTTC CASSLPQGSEQYF
TRBD1 . TRBJ2-7 TRBV7-9 TGTGCCAGCAGCCCGGTGGGACAGGGGTTCGAGCAGTACTTC CASSPVGQGFEQYF
TRBD1 . TRBJ2-2 TRBV9 TGTGCCAGCAGCTCTAGGGGGCCGGGCGGGGAGCTGTTTTTT CASSSRGPGGELFF
. few TRBJ2-2 TRBV6-5 TGTGCCACCGAGACCGGGACAAGCGACACCGGGGAGCTGTTTTTT CATETGTSDTGELFF
. . TRBJ1-5 TRBV6-5 TGTGCCAGCAGGCTTCTTCAGGGAAGCAATCAGCCCCAGCATTTT CASRLLQGSNQPQHF
. . TRBJ2-5 TRBV6-1 TGTGCCAGCAGTGAAATCCGGACAGTGTACGGGGAGACCCAGTACTTC CASSEIRTVYGETQYF
TRBD1 . TRBJ2-3 TRBV24-1 TGTGCCACCAGTGACTCCGGGACAGGGGGCGGGAGCACAGATACGCAGTATTTT CATSDSGTGGGSTDTQYF
. . TRBJ2-7 TRBV7-2 TGTGCCAGCAGCTTCAGCGCCCAGCCGGCCTACGAGCAGTACTTC CASSFSAQPAYEQYF
TRBD1 . TRBJ2-7 TRBV11-1 TGTGCCAGCAGCCGCAAAGACAGGGCGGACGAGCAGTACTTC CASSRKDRADEQYF
. . TRBJ2-3 TRBV24-1 TGTGCCACCAGTGATCGACAGGGCACAGATACGCAGTATTTT CATSDRQGTDTQYF
TRBD1 . TRBJ1-4 TRBV28 TGTGCCAGCAGCTCAGGGGGGACTTCTAATGAAAAACTGTTTTTT CASSSGGTSNEKLFF
TRBD2 . TRBJ2-3 TRBV7-9 TGTGCCAGCAGCAGGACTAGCGGCACAGATACGCAGTATTTT CASSRTSGTDTQYF
. few TRBJ2-6 TRBV29-1 TGCAGCGTTGATTCAGGGGCGCCCTTCTCTGGGGCCAACGTCCTGACTTTC CSVDSGAPFSGANVLTF
TRBD2 . TRBJ2-1 TRBV18 TGTGCCAGCTCACCATCTCTAGCGGTCTACAATGAGCAGTTCTTC CASSPSLAVYNEQFF
. . TRBJ2-7 TRBV2 TGTGCCAGCTCCCCAGGGGGGTCCCTCTCCTACGAGCAGTACTTC CASSPGGSLSYEQYF
. few TRBJ2-7 TRBV19 TGTGCCAGTAGTTTGTATGCGGGCAACGAGCAGTACTTC CASSLYAGNEQYF
TRBD2 . TRBJ2-1 TRBV25-1 TGTGCCTCTAGCGGGAGTAGGTCCTACAATGAGCAGTTCTTC CASSGSRSYNEQFF